This TCR beta chain derives from a study of blood T cell repertoires in COVID-19. Whole-study context: Specimens from acute and convalescent COVID-19 originated in the United States, Italy and Spain. Sources were T cells, B-cell-depleted T cells, or PBMCs; the material itself was cDNA or gDNA.

Patients from Seattle were sampled longitudinally, starting during active infection. The CDR3 consists of 14 residues. The junction had 2 bases not matched to a gene; V was cut back by 5 bases and J by 3 bases. Germline CDR1 reads KGHSH; CDR2 reads LQKENI. The protocol was immunoSEQ multiplex PCR, while the TCRdb copy is restricted to in-frame clones and leaves out a portion. Of 150,000 to 200,000 clones in the sample, more than 75% were seen once. This chain joins TRBV18 and TRBJ2-3; 10 positions agree with TRBD2. This clonotype was sampled from a middle-aged woman with COVID-19, enrolled during active disease. Input material: peripheral blood. The DNA for the CDR3 is TGTGCCAGCTCAATAGCGGGGGGAACAGATACGCAGTATTTT. Amino acid sequence: CASSIAGGTDTQYF.